These T cell receptor beta chains were read from a single sample in a study of blood T cell repertoires in COVID-19. This table comes from immunoSEQ multiplex PCR, and its TCRdb copy is limited to in-frame clones, with some not included. The table records roughly 200,000 clones, about 82% of them present only once. Input material: peripheral blood. These receptors were taken from a man between 65 and 79 years old with active or convalescent COVID-19. CDR3s include the opening cysteine and the closing phenylalanine or tryptophan. A D gene is named only where the DNA matches it firmly. A clone size is listed for some rows: how often the clone was seen (once, few, many), or a class if it is expanded.

abundance: NA
v_gene: TRBV9
d_gene: TRBD2
j_gene: TRBJ2-2
CDR3nt: TGTGCCAGCAGCGTAGAAGCGGGGGGAACCGGGGAGCTGTTTTTT
CDR3aa: CASSVEAGGTGELFF

abundance: NA
v_gene: TRBV4-2
d_gene: TRBD2
j_gene: TRBJ2-5
CDR3nt: TGTGCCAGCAGCCAAGATCCTGGACTAGCGGGAGGATCGGGCCCCCGGGAGACCCAGTACTTC
CDR3aa: CASSQDPGLAGGSGPRETQYF

abundance: NA
v_gene: TRBV4-3
d_gene: TRBD1
j_gene: TRBJ1-2
CDR3nt: TGCGCCAGCAGCCCGCCCGGAACAGGGGCCTCCTATGGCTACACCTTC
CDR3aa: CASSPPGTGASYGYTF

abundance: NA
v_gene: TRBV21-1
d_gene: NA
j_gene: TRBJ2-7
CDR3nt: TGTGCCAGCAGCAATAAGGACTGGAAGTCCCGCGAGCAGTACTTC
CDR3aa: CASSNKDWKSREQYF

abundance: NA
v_gene: TRBV3-1/TRBV3-2
d_gene: TRBD1
j_gene: TRBJ2-7
CDR3nt: TGTGCCAGCAGCCAAGAAACAGGGGGCTCCTACGAGCAGTACTTC
CDR3aa: CASSQETGGSYEQYF

abundance: NA
v_gene: TRBV7-9
d_gene: NA
j_gene: TRBJ2-5
CDR3nt: TGTGCCAGCAGCTTATTGTCAGGGCAAGAGACCCAGTACTTC
CDR3aa: CASSLLSGQETQYF

abundance: NA
v_gene: TRBV7-3
d_gene: NA
j_gene: TRBJ1-2
CDR3nt: TGTGCCAGCAGCTTATACCCCGAAGGGCAGGGGCTCCCTTATGGCTACACCTTC
CDR3aa: CASSLYPEGQGLPYGYTF

abundance: NA
v_gene: TRBV9
d_gene: TRBD1
j_gene: TRBJ1-1
CDR3nt: TGTGCCAGCAGCGGGACAGGGACCATGAACACTGAAGCTTTCTTT
CDR3aa: CASSGTGTMNTEAFF

abundance: NA
v_gene: TRBV7-3
d_gene: TRBD1
j_gene: TRBJ2-2
CDR3nt: TGTGCCAGCAGCCTGAACAGGGGAGCGAACACCGGGGAGCTGTTTTTT
CDR3aa: CASSLNRGANTGELFF

abundance: NA
v_gene: TRBV5-1
d_gene: TRBD1
j_gene: TRBJ2-1
CDR3nt: TGCGCCAGCAGCTCCGACAGGGGGAATGAGCAGTTCTTC
CDR3aa: CASSSDRGNEQFF

abundance: NA
v_gene: TRBV18
d_gene: NA
j_gene: TRBJ2-3
CDR3nt: TGTGCCAGCTCACCACAGGGGGGCACAGATACGCAGTATTTT
CDR3aa: CASSPQGGTDTQYF

abundance: once
v_gene: TRBV30
d_gene: TRBD1
j_gene: TRBJ1-4
CDR3nt: TGTGCCTGGAGCGGGACAGGCATCGGGGAAAAACTGTTTTTT
CDR3aa: CAWSGTGIGEKLFF

abundance: NA
v_gene: TRBV30
d_gene: NA
j_gene: TRBJ1-4
CDR3nt: TGTGCCTGGACCCCGGGAACAGTTGCTCTTGAAAAACTGTTTTTT
CDR3aa: CAWTPGTVALEKLFF

abundance: NA
v_gene: TRBV12-3/TRBV12-4
d_gene: NA
j_gene: TRBJ1-5
CDR3nt: TGTGCCAGCAGCCGGGACACGGCGCAGCCCCAGCATTTT
CDR3aa: CASSRDTAQPQHF

abundance: NA
v_gene: TRBV11-3
d_gene: NA
j_gene: TRBJ2-7
CDR3nt: TGTGCCAGCAGCCCCGACGGGGGCGAGCAGTACTTC
CDR3aa: CASSPDGGEQYF

abundance: once
v_gene: TRBV2
d_gene: NA
j_gene: TRBJ1-2
CDR3nt: TGTGCCAGCAGTGAAGCGCGGCAGGGTAATGGCTACACCTTC
CDR3aa: CASSEARQGNGYTF

abundance: NA
v_gene: TRBV6-6
d_gene: TRBD1
j_gene: TRBJ2-7
CDR3nt: TGTGCCAGCAGTTACGGGACAGGGGTTTTTTACGAGCAGTACTTC
CDR3aa: CASSYGTGVFYEQYF

abundance: NA
v_gene: TRBV7-2
d_gene: NA
j_gene: TRBJ1-1
CDR3nt: TGTGCCAGCAGCAATGGACAGATGAACACTGAAGCTTTCTTT
CDR3aa: CASSNGQMNTEAFF

abundance: NA
v_gene: TRBV7-8
d_gene: NA
j_gene: TRBJ2-2
CDR3nt: TGTGCCAGCAGCTTAGGGGGCATAGGCACCGGGGAGCTGTTTTTT
CDR3aa: CASSLGGIGTGELFF

abundance: NA
v_gene: TRBV28
d_gene: NA
j_gene: TRBJ1-2
CDR3nt: TGTGCCACCAAGCTTGGGGCAAGCTATGGCTACACCTTC
CDR3aa: CATKLGASYGYTF

abundance: NA
v_gene: TRBV3-1/TRBV3-2
d_gene: NA
j_gene: TRBJ1-2
CDR3nt: TGTGCCAGCAGCCAAGGGGACTGGGGCTCCTTAGGTAGCTACACCTTC
CDR3aa: CASSQGDWGSLGSYTF

abundance: NA
v_gene: TRBV13
d_gene: NA
j_gene: TRBJ2-1
CDR3nt: TGTGCCAGCGGGCTCCGGGACTCCCGAGGGCAGTTCTTC
CDR3aa: CASGLRDSRGQFF

abundance: NA
v_gene: TRBV7-8
d_gene: NA
j_gene: TRBJ2-7
CDR3nt: TGTGCCAGCAGCTCCCGGGACTCCCAGGGAGAGCGGTACTTC
CDR3aa: CASSSRDSQGERYF

abundance: NA
v_gene: TRBV2
d_gene: NA
j_gene: TRBJ2-2
CDR3nt: TGTGCCAGCAGTGACGTCGGGGAGCTGTTTTTT
CDR3aa: CASSDVGELFF

abundance: NA
v_gene: TRBV7-9
d_gene: NA
j_gene: TRBJ2-5
CDR3nt: TGTGCCAGCAGCTTTACAGGCGGTCGGGAGACCCAGTACTTC
CDR3aa: CASSFTGGRETQYF

abundance: NA
v_gene: TRBV5-1
d_gene: TRBD1
j_gene: TRBJ1-1
CDR3nt: TGCGCCAGCAGCCCCCAAGGGGGCTCGGCCAACACTGAAGCTTTCTTT
CDR3aa: CASSPQGGSANTEAFF

abundance: few
v_gene: TRBV5-1
d_gene: NA
j_gene: TRBJ1-2
CDR3nt: TGCGCCAGCAGCTTACCCACAGATGGCTACACCTTC
CDR3aa: CASSLPTDGYTF

abundance: once
v_gene: TRBV19
d_gene: NA
j_gene: TRBJ2-1
CDR3nt: TGTGCCAGTAGTATCAGGGATGAGCAGTTCTTC
CDR3aa: CASSIRDEQFF

abundance: NA
v_gene: TRBV5-1
d_gene: NA
j_gene: TRBJ1-3
CDR3nt: TGCGCCAGCAGCCCTAGGACAGCCAGTGGAAACACCATATATTTT
CDR3aa: CASSPRTASGNTIYF

abundance: NA
v_gene: TRBV5-1
d_gene: TRBD1
j_gene: TRBJ1-5
CDR3nt: TGCGCCAGCAGCGAGGGACAGGAAGGTCAGCCCCAGCATTTT
CDR3aa: CASSEGQEGQPQHF

abundance: NA
v_gene: TRBV2
d_gene: TRBD1
j_gene: TRBJ2-7
CDR3nt: TGTGCCAGCAGTGTAATAGGGACAGGACCCTACGAGCAGTACTTC
CDR3aa: CASSVIGTGPYEQYF

abundance: NA
v_gene: TRBV7-3
d_gene: TRBD2
j_gene: TRBJ2-1
CDR3nt: TGTGCCAGCAGCCTAAGCGGGAGTCGGATGAATGAGCAGTTCTTC
CDR3aa: CASSLSGSRMNEQFF

abundance: NA
v_gene: TRBV3-1/TRBV3-2
d_gene: TRBD2
j_gene: TRBJ2-3
CDR3nt: TGTGCCAGCGGTAAACGGGGGGAAGATACGCAGTATTTT
CDR3aa: CASGKRGEDTQYF

abundance: once
v_gene: TRBV18
d_gene: NA
j_gene: TRBJ1-4
CDR3nt: TGTGCCAGGTCCAGGCAGGAAAAACTGTTTTTT
CDR3aa: CARSRQEKLFF

abundance: NA
v_gene: TRBV5-6
d_gene: TRBD1
j_gene: TRBJ2-7
CDR3nt: TGTGCCAGCACCTTCGGGACAGGGATTGGCGAGCAGTACTTC
CDR3aa: CASTFGTGIGEQYF

abundance: NA
v_gene: TRBV6-5
d_gene: NA
j_gene: TRBJ2-2
CDR3nt: TGTGCCAGCAGTCTACCCACCGGGGAGCTGTTTTTT
CDR3aa: CASSLPTGELFF

abundance: NA
v_gene: TRBV25-1
d_gene: TRBD1
j_gene: TRBJ1-2
CDR3nt: TGTGCCAGCAGTGACGTGGGGACAGGGGGCGTCTATGGCTACACCTTC
CDR3aa: CASSDVGTGGVYGYTF

abundance: NA
v_gene: TRBV6-5
d_gene: NA
j_gene: TRBJ1-5
CDR3nt: TGTGCCAGCAGTTACTCTCGGGGGGATAGCAATCAGCCCCAGCATTTT
CDR3aa: CASSYSRGDSNQPQHF

abundance: NA
v_gene: TRBV19
d_gene: TRBD1
j_gene: TRBJ1-4
CDR3nt: TGTGCCAGTAGCCAACACGGACAGGCTAATGAAAAACTGTTTTTT
CDR3aa: CASSQHGQANEKLFF

abundance: NA
v_gene: TRBV18
d_gene: NA
j_gene: TRBJ2-3
CDR3nt: TGTGCCAGCTCACCCGGAGGGAGCGATACGCAGTATTTT
CDR3aa: CASSPGGSDTQYF

abundance: NA
v_gene: TRBV7-2
d_gene: TRBD1
j_gene: TRBJ2-7
CDR3nt: TGTGCCAGCAGTTATAGACAGGGGGGCAACGAGCAGTACTTC
CDR3aa: CASSYRQGGNEQYF

abundance: few
v_gene: TRBV14
d_gene: TRBD1
j_gene: TRBJ1-4
CDR3nt: TGTGCCAGCAGCCATCGCTTGGGCAGGGGGCGCCGGGTCGGAACTAATGAAAAACTGTTTTTT
CDR3aa: CASSHRLGRGRRVGTNEKLFF

abundance: NA
v_gene: TRBV24-1
d_gene: NA
j_gene: TRBJ1-4
CDR3nt: TGTGCCACCAGTGATGGGACTTCTGAAAAACTGTTTTTT
CDR3aa: CATSDGTSEKLFF

abundance: NA
v_gene: TRBV6-5
d_gene: TRBD1
j_gene: TRBJ2-7
CDR3nt: TGTGCCAGCACTCCGGGACAGTCCTACGAGCAGTACTTC
CDR3aa: CASTPGQSYEQYF

abundance: NA
v_gene: TRBV19
d_gene: NA
j_gene: TRBJ1-1
CDR3nt: TGTGCCAGTAGTATAGACAGTAAGAACACTGAAGCTTTCTTT
CDR3aa: CASSIDSKNTEAFF

abundance: NA
v_gene: TRBV4-1
d_gene: NA
j_gene: TRBJ1-2
CDR3nt: TGCGCCAGCAGCCCATATGACGTTACACAGGGAGTCAGAGGATCGAGTGGCTACACCTTC
CDR3aa: CASSPYDVTQGVRGSSGYTF

abundance: NA
v_gene: TRBV6-5
d_gene: NA
j_gene: TRBJ1-2
CDR3nt: TGTGCCAGCAGAAAAGACGGATACAGTAACTATGGCTACACCTTC
CDR3aa: CASRKDGYSNYGYTF

abundance: NA
v_gene: TRBV5-1
d_gene: TRBD2
j_gene: TRBJ2-3
CDR3nt: TGCGCCAGCAGCTTGTCGGGGACTAGTGGGCTAATAGATACGCAGTATTTT
CDR3aa: CASSLSGTSGLIDTQYF

abundance: NA
v_gene: TRBV6-5
d_gene: NA
j_gene: TRBJ2-1
CDR3nt: TGTGCCAGCAGACGAACAGAGACCTCCTACAATGAGCAGTTCTTC
CDR3aa: CASRRTETSYNEQFF

abundance: NA
v_gene: TRBV19
d_gene: TRBD1
j_gene: TRBJ1-1
CDR3nt: TGTGCCAGTAAGTGGCAGGGGGGCACTGAAGCTTTCTTT
CDR3aa: CASKWQGGTEAFF